Below, 5 T cell receptor beta chains from the same sample are listed, as sequenced in a study of technical replicates of blood from a few donors. Using immunoSEQ multiplex PCR, the repertoire was profiled, and TCRdb retains in-frame clones only, with some absent. The table includes about 50,000 clones, roughly 95% detected once. The sample comprised T cells isolated from PBMCs. The receptors were sampled from a human donor in good health.

The chain has TRBV18 and TRBJ1-5, with a tentative D call TRBD1 (6 bases). This CDR3 comprises 17 residues. The ends were cut back, 0 bases at V and 3 bases at J, with 15 bases in the middle. CDR1 is KGHSH, CDR2 LQKENI, per germline. The CDR3 DNA is TGTGCCAGCTCACCACCGAGGGGGGGGCTTGTCAATCAGCCCCAGCATTTT. Its translation: CASSPPRGGLVNQPQHF.

The chain combines TRBV11-2 with TRBJ1-4; 9 bases align to TRBD1. Germline lookup yields CDR1 SGHAT and CDR2 FQNNGV. V dropped 5 bases and J dropped 1; count of bases not matched to a gene: 5. The CDR3 length is 16 residues. The CDR3 bases are TGTGCCAGCAGCCAGACAGGGGGTGGAACTAATGAAAAACTGTTTTTT. This encodes CASSQTGGGTNEKLFF.

The chain couples TRBV2 to TRBJ2-1, with D possibly being TRBD2 (5 bases). V was clipped by 6 bases and J by 5 bases, with 20 bases between them. Per germline, CDR1 SNHLY and CDR2 FYNNEI. CDR3 length: 16 amino acids. In nucleotides, the CDR3 is TGTGCCAGCAGCGACCTAACTAGATCCAATGACAATGAGCAGTTCTTC. This gives the protein CASSDLTRSNDNEQFF.

The chain uses TRBV6-5 and TRBJ1-4, with 8 bases identical to TRBD1. There are 14 residues in the CDR3. J was trimmed by 7 bases and V by 6 bases; bases with no gene match: 7. CDR1 MNHEY and CDR2 SVGAGI come from the germline V gene. In DNA form, the CDR3 reads TGTGCCAGCAGGGGACAGGCTTATGGTGAAAAACTGTTTTTT. Amino acids: CASRGQAYGEKLFF.

This chain connects TRBV5-1 to TRBJ2-7, with 10 positions matching TRBD2. This CDR3 has 14 residues. Germline CDR1 is SGHRS and CDR2 is YFSETQ. The V gene end was trimmed by 4 bases and the J gene end by 3 bases; junction bases not matched to a gene: 4. CDR3 DNA sequence: TGCGCCAGCAGCACCGGGACTAGCGTCTACGAGCAGTACTTC. Translating gives CASSTGTSVYEQYF.